This entry describes one T cell receptor beta chain. The sample comes from a study of blood T cell repertoires in COVID-19. Study context: Sample material is recorded as cDNA or gDNA derived from T cells, B-cell-depleted T cells, or PBMCs.

The protocol was immunoSEQ multiplex PCR, while the TCRdb copy is restricted to in-frame clones and leaves out a portion. The repertoire holds about 310,000 clones, with around nine tenths as singletons. The germline V gene has CDR1 KGHSH and CDR2 LQKENI. The CDR3 covers 14 residues. The V end was cut by 3 bases, the J end by 5 bases, with 13 bases between. The sequence derives from a man aged 45-65 years with active or convalescent COVID-19. This chain links TRBV18 with TRBJ2-5; D ambiguous. Sequences were obtained from peripheral blood. The CDR3 sequence is CASSPSNSRETQYF. In nucleotides, the CDR3 is TGTGCCAGCTCACCTTCAAACAGTCGGGAGACCCAGTACTTC. The complete variable domain, with remaining parts taken from reference TRBV18 and TRBJ2-5, reads NAGVMQNPRHLVRRRGQEARLRCSPMKGHSHVYWYRQLPEEGLKFMVYLQKENIIDESGMPKERFSAEFPKEGPSILRIQQVVRGDSAAYFCASSPSNSRETQYFGPGTRLLVL.